These 18 T cell receptor beta chains were all obtained from the same sample, sequenced in a study of blood T cell repertoires in COVID-19 (dated by TCRdb to between 2020 and 2021). Libraries were constructed by the immunoSEQ multiplex PCR assay. In its TCRdb copy, this immuneACCESS table keeps in-frame sequences only and misses some clones. Where compared with another copy, unresolved V genes explain less than half of these, and the others have no known cause. The sample table contains 150,000 to 200,000 clones; only one count was recorded for roughly 76% of them. 11% of the sample is in the top ten clones. Sequenced sample: peripheral blood. The receptors stem from a woman in her 40s with COVID-19, enrolled during active disease.

This clone was seen just once. J is TRBJ2-1 and V is TRBV24-1; 12 positions agree with TRBD1. The CDR3 totals 19 residues. CDR1 is KGHDR, CDR2 SFDVKD, per germline. V lost 4 bases to trimming and J lost 3 bases; unmatched junction nucleotides: 12. In nucleotides, the CDR3 is TGTGCCACCAGTGACTCATCCGGGACAGGGGGCCCTAACTACAATGAGCAGTTCTTC. It specifies CATSDSSGTGGPNYNEQFF.

CDR3 sequence (DNA): TGTGCCAGCAGCGTCTACGGTGCAACTAATGAAAAACTGTTTTTT. Translation: CASSVYGATNEKLFF. The chain is built from TRBV9 and TRBJ1-4, with D unclear. V lost 2 bases, J lost 0 bases, and 8 bases lay in between. CDR3 length: 15 residues. Germline V gene lookup returns CDR1 SGDLS and CDR2 YYNGEE. The full variable domain, with the rest looked up from reference TRBV9 and TRBJ1-4, is DSGVTQTPKHLITATGQRVTLRCSPRSGDLSVYWYQQSLDQGLQFLIQYYNGEERAKGNILERFSAQQFPDLHSELNLSSLELGDSALYFCASSVYGATNEKLFFGSGTQLSVL.

This sequence joins TRBV5-1 and TRBJ2-7; TRBD2 aligns across 7 bases. This CDR3 comprises 16 residues. Germline values: CDR1 SGHRS, CDR2 YFSETQ. V lost 4 bases to trimming and J lost 3 bases; unmatched junction nucleotides: 13. The CDR3 region is CASSAGGTASLYEQYF. The CDR3 bases are TGCGCCAGCAGCGCCGGGGGGACCGCTAGCCTCTACGAGCAGTACTTC.

This chain uses TRBV6-4 with TRBJ2-1, with 10 bases fitting TRBD2. The germline CDR1 and CDR2 sequences are MRHNA and SNTAGT. V dropped 5 bases and J dropped 7; count of bases not matched to a gene: 11. This CDR3 has 16 amino acids. The DNA of the CDR3 is TGTGCCAGCAGTTCAACTCTAGCGGGAGATGGGAATGAGCAGTTCTTC. Translation: CASSSTLAGDGNEQFF.

The chain links TRBV7-2 to TRBJ1-1; no reliable D call. Germline CDR1 and CDR2: SGHTA and FQGNSA. Between the trimmed V and J ends, which lost 2 bases and 12 bases, there was a span of 10 bases. The CDR3 runs 11 residues. CDR3 region: CASSLLRNPFF. In DNA form, the CDR3 reads TGTGCCAGCAGCTTATTGAGGAATCCTTTCTTT.

The gene calls are TRBV18 and TRBJ2-1; the match to TRBD1 covers 10 bases. Germline CDR1 is KGHSH and CDR2 is LQKENI. V dropped 5 bases and J dropped 5; count of bases not matched to a gene: 3. This CDR3 region has 14 residues. The DNA for the CDR3 is TGTGCCAGCTCAAGGGACAGGGGAAACAATGAGCAGTTCTTC. It translates to CASSRDRGNNEQFF. Combining the CDR3 with reference TRBV18 and TRBJ2-1 gives the whole variable domain NAGVMQNPRHLVRRRGQEARLRCSPMKGHSHVYWYRQLPEEGLKFMVYLQKENIIDESGMPKERFSAEFPKEGPSILRIQQVVRGDSAAYFCASSRDRGNNEQFFGPGTRLTVL.

This sequence joins TRBV5-1 and TRBJ1-4; D is ambiguous. This CDR3 comprises 14 residues. The germline gives CDR1 SGHRS, CDR2 YFSETQ. With 5 bases removed from V and 3 bases from J, the gap between germline ends came to 11 bases. The CDR3 region has the DNA TGCGCCAGCAGGAAGCAACCTTCTAATGAAAAACTGTTTTTT. Amino acids: CASRKQPSNEKLFF.

V gene TRBV6-5 combines with J gene TRBJ1-2; TRBD1 matches 7 bases. This CDR3 has 14 residues. J lost 6 bases, V lost 5 bases, and 9 bases had no gene match. From germline, CDR1 is MNHEY and CDR2 SVGAGI. The CDR3 coding sequence is TGTGCCAGCAGTACCGGTGACAGGGTAGATGGCTACACCTTC. It translates to CASSTGDRVDGYTF.

The chain carries TRBV4-1 and TRBJ1-5; weak D call: TRBD1 (6 bases). The CDR3 length is 16 residues. CDR1 MGHRA and CDR2 YSYEKL come from the germline V gene. V lost 2 bases to trimming and J lost 1 base, with 12 bases between them. CDR3: CASSQNRDSSNQPQHF. DNA of the CDR3: TGCGCCAGCAGCCAAAACAGGGATTCAAGCAATCAGCCCCAGCATTTT.

This chain links TRBV19 with TRBJ1-5; no definite D call. The ends were cut back, 7 bases at V and 2 bases at J, with 6 bases in the middle. The germline CDR1 and CDR2 sequences are LNHDA and SQIVND (reference sequence). The CDR3 sequence is 12 residues long. This CDR3 reads CASTEGNQPQHF. CDR3 nucleotides: TGTGCCAGTACAGAGGGCAATCAGCCCCAGCATTTT.

This clone has just a few counts. The chain is built from TRBV27 and TRBJ2-7; 8 bases map to TRBD2. Trimming removed 3 bases from V and 6 bases from J; junction bases left unmatched: 10. Germline assignment: CDR1 MNHEY and CDR2 SMNVEV (reference sequence). The CDR3 is 15 residues long. The CDR3 spells CASSFSTSASSEQYF. The CDR3 DNA follows: TGTGCCAGCAGTTTCTCGACTAGCGCTAGCTCCGAGCAGTACTTC.

The chain is built from TRBV3-1 (or the pseudogene TRBV3-2) and TRBJ2-3, with TRBD1 matching 7 bases. The CDR3 has 13 residues. V was pared by 3 bases and J by 4 bases, with 1 base of the junction left unmatched. Per germline, CDR1 LGHDT and CDR2 YNNKEL (reference sequence). CDR3 region: CASSQTGSDTQYF. In DNA form, the CDR3 reads TGTGCCAGCAGCCAGACAGGGTCAGATACGCAGTATTTT.

In the case of this clone: Because the CDR3's place on the DNA is in doubt, the DNA is left out and the CDR3 is given as listed by TCRdb. The chain has TRBV28 and TRBJ2-3; the table's D call of TRBD2 was not tested on the DNA. Both ends counted, the CDR3 spans 16 residues. Per the germline V gene, CDR1 is MDHEN and CDR2 is SYDVKM. The CDR3 here is CASSLGTGLNTDTQYF.

The chain combines TRBV19 with TRBJ1-6; 12 nucleotides match TRBD1. Trimming took 7 bases from V and 10 from J; bases not matched to a gene: 8. Germline values: CDR1 LNHDA, CDR2 SQIVND (reference sequence). The CDR3 extends over 15 amino acids. Here the CDR3 reads CASTRDRGPKSPLHF. The CDR3 bases are TGTGCCAGTACCCGGGACAGGGGGCCGAAGTCACCCCTCCACTTT.

The chain combines TRBV7-9 with TRBJ1-4, with D possibly TRBD1 on 5 matching bases. V gave up 2 bases and J gave up 7 bases, with 11 bases separating them. The CDR3 is made up of 14 amino acids. Per the germline V gene, CDR1 is SEHNR and CDR2 is FQNEAQ (reference sequence). CDR3 residues: CASSLQGTAEKLFF. CDR3 bases: TGTGCCAGCAGCTTACAGGGTACGGCTGAAAAACTGTTTTTT.

This clone was observed a single time. This rearrangement joins TRBV19 to TRBJ1-2, with unresolved D. This CDR3 contains 15 residues. Germline loops: CDR1 LNHDA, CDR2 SQIVND (reference sequence). The V end was cut by 3 bases, the J end by 4 bases, with 15 bases between. CDR3 residues: CASSMRALNSYGYTF. The CDR3 DNA sequence: TGTGCCAGTAGTATGAGGGCCCTAAATTCCTATGGCTACACCTTC.

This rearrangement joins TRBV6-5 to TRBJ2-5; D may be TRBD1 (8 bases). The length of the CDR3 is 14 residues. Germline V gene data show CDR1 as MNHEY and CDR2 as SVGAGI. Trimming took 4 bases from V and 5 from J, leaving 14 bases between them. CDR3: CASSWGGQEETQYF. The CDR3 DNA reads as TGTGCCAGCAGTTGGGGGGGACAGGAGGAGACCCAGTACTTC.

The chain recombines TRBV20-1 with TRBJ2-1, with D unresolved. Trimming removed 3 bases from V and 10 bases from J, with 10 bases in between. The CDR3 is made up of 11 amino acids. Germline CDR1 is DFQATT and CDR2 is SNEGSKA (reference sequence). The CDR3 nucleotides read TGCAGTGCTAGGGGCCAGTTAGAGCAGTTCTTC. It specifies CSARGQLEQFF.